Listed here are 27 T cell receptor beta chains from one sample, sequenced in a study of T cells in Graves' hyperthyroidism and ophthalmopathy. Amplified regions were TCR beta CDR3 sequences from RNA transcripts. Carried out on the TCR CDR3, a first-round RT-PCR used the HTBI primer set. TCRdb reprocessed the multiplex PCR reads via MiXCR and lists one record per CDR3 protein. This table holds hundreds of thousands of distinct CDR3 sequences, approximately 18% found once. The sequencing input was blood. These receptor sequences come from a man aged 45-65 years with Graves' ophthalmopathy.

This clonotype was recorded at least ten times. The chain couples TRBV10-2 to TRBJ1-2; D remains unclear. Deletions cut 4 bases from V and 7 bases from J, with 10 bases between. The germline V gene has CDR1 WSHSY and CDR2 SAAADI. The CDR3 consists of 12 residues. The CDR3 DNA reads TGCGCCAGCAGTGTCCCACTGGGTGGCTACACCTTC. It yields the protein CASSVPLGGYTF.

This chain joins TRBV11-2 and TRBJ1-6; D gene ambiguous. The CDR3 covers 15 residues. In germline, CDR1 is SGHAT, CDR2 FQNNGV. Trimming stripped 5 bases from V and 10 bases from J, with 18 bases between. CDR3 sequence (DNA): TGTGCCAGCAGCCCATACCTATCCGGAGAGTCACCCCTCCACTTT. Its protein is CASSPYLSGESPLHF.

This clonotype was counted ten times or more. The chain uses TRBV28 and TRBJ2-3, with D perhaps given as TRBD1 or TRBD2 (6 bases each). This CDR3 has 12 amino acids. Germline loops: CDR1 MDHEN, CDR2 SYDVKM. V was trimmed by 8 bases and J by 8 bases, leaving 14 bases between them. CDR3 protein: CASGGQQGTQYF. In DNA, the CDR3 is TGTGCCAGCGGAGGGCAACAGGGTACGCAGTATTTT.

V and J are TRBV2 and TRBJ2-2; 12 nucleotides line up with TRBD2. This CDR3 comprises 16 residues. V dropped 6 bases and J dropped 6; count of bases not matched to a gene: 8. CDR1 is SNHLY and CDR2 is FYNNEI in the germline V gene. CDR3 amino acids: CASSFTGTSGPGELFF. The DNA for the CDR3 is TGTGCCAGCAGCTTTACCGGGACTAGCGGGCCCGGGGAGCTGTTTTTT.

The genes are TRBV28 and TRBJ1-5; TRBD1 aligns across 8 bases. CDR1 and CDR2 from the germline V gene are MDHEN and SYDVKM. The CDR3 consists of 15 residues. V shed 5 bases, J shed 5 bases, and the junction held 8 bases outside the gene matches. The CDR3 sequence: CASSTPRGLDQPQHF. DNA of the CDR3: TGTGCCAGCAGTACCCCCAGGGGGCTGGATCAGCCCCAGCATTTT. Combining the CDR3 with reference TRBV28 and TRBJ1-5 gives the whole variable domain DVKVTQSSRYLVKRTGEKVFLECVQDMDHENMFWYRQDPGLGLRLIYFSYDVKMKEKGDIPEGYSVSREKKERFSLILESASTNQTSMYLCASSTPRGLDQPQHFGDGTRLSIL.

This clonotype showed up just a few times. The chain links TRBV6-1 to TRBJ2-7, with 10 bases aligning to TRBD1. This CDR3 region has 15 residues. V shed 3 bases, J shed 2 bases, and the junction held 4 bases outside the gene matches. Germline loops: CDR1 MNHNS, CDR2 SASEGT. CDR3 amino acids: CASSDQDRGPYEQYF. CDR3 DNA sequence: TGTGCCAGCAGTGATCAAGACAGGGGGCCCTACGAGCAGTACTTC.

For this clonotype: This may come from a read error, since a much larger clone is one base off. This chain uses TRBV28 with TRBJ2-7; TRBD2 matches 7 bases. Germline V CDR1 and CDR2: MDHEN, SYDVKM. CDR3 length: 16 amino acids. The V and J ends lost 10 bases and 3 bases, in that order; junction bases with no gene match: 18. The CDR3 DNA sequence: TGTGCCATAGGTCAGCTGGGGAGGGCCCGGGACTACGAGCAGTACTTC. Protein: CAIGQLGRARDYEQYF.

The V and J genes are TRBV6-1 and TRBJ2-1, with 11 bases that match TRBD2. V shed 6 bases, J shed 1 base, and the junction held 2 bases outside the gene matches. Germline V CDR1 and CDR2: MNHNS, SASEGT. The CDR3 is 15 residues long. CDR3 nucleotides: TGTGCCAGCAGGGCTAGCGGGAGGTCCTACAATGAGCAGTTCTTC. It translates to CASRASGRSYNEQFF.

This clonotype showed up many times. The chain recombines TRBV10-3 with TRBJ2-3; 10 bases are shared with TRBD2. CDR3 length equals 16 residues. V was pared by 0 bases and J by 1 base, with 1 base of the junction left unmatched. The germline gives CDR1 ENHRY, CDR2 SYGVKD. In nucleotides, the CDR3 is TGTGCCATCAGTGAGTCAACTAGCGGGGGCACAGATACGCAGTATTTT. Protein sequence: CAISESTSGGTDTQYF.

This chain links TRBV7-2 with TRBJ1-1; no clear D. The CDR3 spans 18 residues. Germline lookup yields CDR1 SGHTA and CDR2 FQGNSA. Deletions cut 1 base from V and 1 base from J, with 19 bases between. The CDR3 protein is CASSLVLPGRFQNTEAFF. In DNA form, the CDR3 reads TGTGCCAGCAGCTTAGTACTTCCCGGCAGGTTCCAGAACACTGAAGCTTTCTTT. The full variable domain, in which reference TRBV7-2 and TRBJ1-1 provide the parts outside the CDR3, is GAGVSQSPSNKVTEKGKDVELRCDPISGHTALYWYRQSLGQGLEFLIYFQGNSAPDKSGLPSDRFSAERTGGSVSTLTIQRTQQEDSAVYLCASSLVLPGRFQNTEAFFGQGTRLTVV.

This clonotype has more than one count but fewer than ten. The rearrangement joins TRBV6-1 to TRBJ1-6; D is undetermined. Trimming took 5 bases from V and 6 from J, leaving 14 bases between them. The CDR3 has 15 amino acids. Per germline, CDR1 MNHNS and CDR2 SASEGT. The CDR3 DNA reads as TGTGCCAGCAGTTTAGCCGGAGACGGTAATTCACCCCTCCACTTT. Protein: CASSLAGDGNSPLHF.

This clonotype came up a few times. This chain joins TRBV4-2 and TRBJ2-7; D remains ambiguous. There are 15 residues in the CDR3. Germline V gene data show CDR1 as LGHNA and CDR2 as YNFKEQ. V shed 0 bases and J shed 2 bases, with 11 bases lying between them. The CDR3 DNA reads as TGTGCCAGCAGCCAAGAGAATCGCCTAGCCTACGAGCAGTACTTC. As protein: CASSQENRLAYEQYF.

This clonotype was counted only a few times. The chain uses TRBV5-1 and TRBJ2-7, with 10 bases lining up with TRBD2. Trimming took 4 bases from V and 0 from J; bases not matched to a gene: 7. Germline V lookup: CDR1 SGHRS, CDR2 YFSETQ. CDR3 length equals 16 residues. Here the CDR3 DNA reads TGCGCCAGCAGCGGTACCCTAGCGGGGGCCTCCTACGAGCAGTACTTC. Translation: CASSGTLAGASYEQYF.

This clonotype has a handful of counts. The genes are TRBV19 and TRBJ2-1; TRBD1 matches 7 bases. V gave up 6 bases and J gave up 7 bases; unmatched junction bases: 9. This CDR3 has 14 amino acids. Germline V gene sequence: CDR1 LNHDA, CDR2 SQIVND (reference sequence). The CDR3 protein is CASRPGQLFNEQFF. Written as DNA, the CDR3 is TGTGCCAGTAGGCCGGGACAGCTTTTTAATGAGCAGTTCTTC.

CDR3 bases: TGTGCCAGTAGTCCCCAGGGGGAAACCGGGGAGCTGTTTTTT. This encodes CASSPQGETGELFF. The chain couples TRBV19 to TRBJ2-2; 7 nucleotides agree with TRBD1. This CDR3 has 14 amino acids. Germline trimming cut 5 bases from V and 5 bases from J; bases unmatched to any gene: 5. Looked up from germline, CDR1 is LNHDA and CDR2 is SQIVND (reference sequence).

Many counts were recorded for this clonotype. The chain combines TRBV12-3 or TRBV12-4 with TRBJ2-5, with 9 bases fitting TRBD1. V was pared by 5 bases and J by 3 bases, with 7 bases of the junction left unmatched. CDR3 length: 15 residues. CDR3 protein: CASSPEDRGEETQYF. CDR3 bases: TGTGCCAGCAGTCCGGAGGACAGGGGCGAAGAGACCCAGTACTTC.

This clonotype was observed a handful of times. The CDR3 coding sequence is TGTGCCAGCCTTAGGTCGAGGGAAGCCAATTCACCCCTCCACTTT. Amino acids: CASLRSREANSPLHF. V usage is TRBV6-1 and J usage is TRBJ1-6; D is uncertain. With 8 bases removed from V and 7 bases from J, the gap between germline ends came to 18 bases. Germline V lookup: CDR1 MNHNS, CDR2 SASEGT. The CDR3 runs to 15 residues.

The CDR3 spells CASSPRPEDEQFF. The CDR3 DNA reads TGTGCCAGCAGCCCACGTCCGGAGGATGAGCAGTTCTTC. The rearrangement links TRBV12-3 or TRBV12-4 to TRBJ2-1; possibly TRBD2 for D (5 bases). The V end lost 6 bases, the J end lost 8 bases, and 14 bases lay between the germline ends. CDR3 length: 13 amino acids.

The V gene is TRBV6-2 or TRBV6-3, the J gene TRBJ1-1; no clear D gene. This CDR3 is 16 amino acids long. Per the germline V gene, CDR1 is MNHEY and CDR2 is SVGEGT. The V end was cut by 0 bases, the J end by 0 bases, with 11 bases between. Here the CDR3 DNA reads TGTGCCAGCAGTTACTCGAGGAGGCTGATGAACACTGAAGCTTTCTTT. Translation gives CASSYSRRLMNTEAFF.

There are many counts of this clonotype. V and J are TRBV7-9 and TRBJ2-7; D is unclear. This CDR3 is built from 14 residues. V was cut by 1 base and J by 1 base, with 8 bases left in between. The germline V gene has CDR1 SEHNR and CDR2 FQNEAQ (reference sequence). The CDR3 bases are TGTGCCAGCAGCTTAGGGTTCGATTCCTACGAGCAGTACTTC. This translates into CASSLGFDSYEQYF.

Ten or more counts support this clonotype. This rearrangement joins TRBV7-8 to TRBJ2-5; 10 bases fit TRBD1. Germline CDR1 is SGHVS and CDR2 is FQNEAQ. J lost 3 bases, V lost 4 bases, and 8 bases had no gene match. The CDR3 is made up of 16 amino acids. CDR3: CASSSPDRGTKETQYF. Here the CDR3 DNA reads TGTGCCAGCAGCTCACCGGACAGGGGGACTAAAGAGACCCAGTACTTC.

The chain has TRBV6-5 and TRBJ1-6; no firm D call. The germline gives CDR1 MNHEY, CDR2 SVGAGI. The length of the CDR3 is 13 residues. V was trimmed by 0 bases and J by 10 bases, leaving 7 bases between them. This CDR3 is CASSYSIVSPLHF. CDR3 in DNA: TGTGCCAGCAGTTACTCGATAGTATCACCCCTCCACTTT.

This clonotype was seen repeatedly, ten times or more. The CDR3 DNA reads as TGTGCCAGCACCACCCACTCGCCCCAGCATTTT. Its translation is CASTTHSPQHF. V usage is TRBV28 and J usage is TRBJ1-5; D is uncertain. Trimming took 7 bases from V and 9 from J, leaving 10 bases between them. From germline, CDR1 is MDHEN and CDR2 SYDVKM. The CDR3 is made up of 11 amino acids.

A few counts support this clonotype. The J gene is TRBJ2-2, the V gene TRBV6-6; maybe TRBD1 (6 bases). Trimming removed 1 base at V and 4 bases at J, with 13 bases between. Germline V gene sequence: CDR1 MNHNY, CDR2 SVGAGI (reference sequence). The length of the CDR3 is 16 residues. The CDR3, as DNA: TGTGCCAGCAGTTACTGGCAGGGGCGAGGCACCGGGGAGCTGTTTTTT. It codes for CASSYWQGRGTGELFF.

In DNA, the CDR3 is TGTGCCAGCAGCTTGGTTTCGGGGCGGGTCGCGAACACTGAAGCTTTCTTT. It yields the protein CASSLVSGRVANTEAFF. V usage is TRBV5-5 and J usage is TRBJ1-1, with a tentative D call TRBD1 (5 bases). CDR3 length equals 17 residues. Trimming removed 0 bases at V and 1 base at J, with 16 bases between. Germline V gene data show CDR1 as SGHKS and CDR2 as YYEKEE (reference sequence).

This clonotype was seen a few times. V and J are TRBV6-1 and TRBJ2-7, with TRBD2 identical over 7 bases. Germline loops: CDR1 MNHNS, CDR2 SASEGT. The length of the CDR3 is 16 residues. V lost 5 bases, J lost 0 bases, and 10 bases stayed unmatched. CDR3 DNA sequence: TGTGCCAGCAGTCCTAGGACTAGACATAGCTCCTACGAGCAGTACTTC. Translation gives CASSPRTRHSSYEQYF.

This clonotype was picked up many times. The chain links TRBV5-1 to TRBJ2-5, with TRBD2 as a possible D gene (6 bases). Trimming cost V 0 bases and J 4 bases, with 10 bases left between them. This CDR3 has 14 residues. In germline, CDR1 is SGHRS, CDR2 YFSETQ. The CDR3 protein is CASSLDRRGETQYF. The CDR3 DNA reads TGCGCCAGCAGCTTGGACAGGAGGGGAGAGACCCAGTACTTC.